This entry lists 17 T cell receptor beta chains sequenced from one sample in a study of blood T cell repertoires in COVID-19. Produced via immunoSEQ multiplex PCR; TCRdb's table is partial and in-frame only. The sample records about 20,000 clones, about 89% being singletons. The specimen sequenced was peripheral blood. Every receptor here comes from a human donor with active COVID-19. The donor label of this sample is uncertain.

The gene calls are TRBV18 and TRBJ1-4; TRBD1 is a possible D gene (5 bases). V was clipped by 2 bases and J by 5 bases, with 9 bases between them. Germline V CDR1 and CDR2: KGHSH, LQKENI. The CDR3 runs to 14 residues. Here the CDR3 reads CASSPSRANEKLFF. The CDR3 DNA reads as TGTGCCAGCTCACCAAGCAGGGCCAATGAAAAACTGTTTTTT.

The chain recombines TRBV7-9 with TRBJ2-1; 11 nucleotides line up with TRBD1. Germline CDR1 and CDR2: SEHNR and FQNEAQ (reference sequence). The V gene end was trimmed by 5 bases and the J gene end by 10 bases; junction bases not matched to a gene: 13. This CDR3 is 16 amino acids long. This CDR3 reads CASSGTGTGGLVEQFF. The CDR3 DNA reads TGTGCCAGCAGCGGAACCGGGACAGGGGGGTTGGTGGAGCAGTTCTTC.

The chain links TRBV10-1 to TRBJ2-3; no clear D. Trimming left V 3 bases short and J 0 bases short, with 10 bases between. Germline values: CDR1 WNHNN, CDR2 SYGVQD (reference sequence). This CDR3 is 15 amino acids long. The CDR3 is CASSESGISTDTQYF. CDR3 nucleotide sequence: TGCGCCAGCAGTGAATCGGGTATAAGCACAGATACGCAGTATTTT.

This chain uses TRBV19 with TRBJ2-7; a possible D gene is TRBD1 (6 bases). This CDR3 is 13 amino acids long. The germline gives CDR1 LNHDA, CDR2 SQIVND (reference sequence). Trimming removed 6 bases from V and 4 bases from J, with 13 bases in between. Here the CDR3 reads CASSQQGLYEQYF. For the CDR3, the DNA is TGTGCCAGTAGCCAACAGGGTTTATACGAGCAGTACTTC.

This clone was observed a single time. This chain connects TRBV5-6 to TRBJ2-3; 7 bases match TRBD2. Germline V gene sequence: CDR1 SGHDT, CDR2 YYEEEE. The V gene end was trimmed by 2 bases and the J gene end by 4 bases; junction bases not matched to a gene: 16. The CDR3 contains 18 residues. The CDR3 DNA reads TGTGCCAGCAGCTTACGAGCGGGGCCCCCCCTGGTGGCAGATACGCAGTATTTT. This codes for CASSLRAGPPLVADTQYF.

The rearrangement links TRBV25-1 to TRBJ1-1; D might be TRBD1 (6 bases). Between the trimmed V and J ends, which lost 5 bases and 10 bases, there was a span of 11 bases. CDR1 and CDR2 from the germline V gene are MGHDK and SYGVNS. The CDR3 extends over 11 amino acids. CDR3 DNA sequence: TGTGCCAGCAGTAACTCAGGGGTAGCTTTCTTT. This translates into CASSNSGVAFF. Based on the CDR3 plus reference TRBV25-1 and TRBJ1-1, the full variable domain is EADIYQTPRYLVIGTGKKITLECSQTMGHDKMYWYQQDPGMELHLIHYSYGVNSTEKGDLSSESTVSRIRTEHFPLTLESARPSHTSQYLCASSNSGVAFFGQGTRLTVV.

This rearrangement joins TRBV12-3 or TRBV12-4 to TRBJ2-5, with 7 bases matching TRBD2. Trimming removed 6 bases from V and 5 bases from J; junction bases left unmatched: 6. The CDR3 is made up of 13 amino acids. CDR3 loop: CASSRGSRETQYF. As DNA, the CDR3 is TGTGCCAGCAGCCGCGGGAGTCGGGAGACCCAGTACTTC.

The rearrangement links TRBV11-3 to TRBJ2-1; D is perhaps TRBD1 (5 bases). Trimming pared 0 bases from V and 4 bases from J, leaving 13 bases between. The V gene's germline CDR1 is SGHNT and CDR2 YENEEA. The CDR3 contains 16 residues. The CDR3 sequence is CASSLDWGQGYNEQFF. The CDR3 DNA reads TGTGCCAGCAGCTTAGATTGGGGCCAGGGATACAATGAGCAGTTCTTC.

The V call is TRBV5-1, the J call TRBJ1-4; possibly TRBD1 for D (5 bases). The V end was cut by 4 bases, the J end by 1 base, with 14 bases between. This CDR3 region has 16 residues. Germline CDR1 reads SGHRS; CDR2 reads YFSETQ. The CDR3 DNA follows: TGCGCCAGCAGCGCCCAGGGCGGGGGAACTAATGAAAAACTGTTTTTT. This codes for CASSAQGGGTNEKLFF.

The chain couples TRBV9 to TRBJ2-2, with a tentative D call TRBD1 (5 bases). The ends were cut back, 0 bases at V and 7 bases at J, with 13 bases in the middle. There are 15 residues in the CDR3. Germline V gene data show CDR1 as SGDLS and CDR2 as YYNGEE. CDR3 loop: CASSVGAQGDGELFF. CDR3 nucleotides: TGTGCCAGCAGCGTAGGGGCGCAAGGGGACGGGGAGCTGTTTTTT.

This chain uses TRBV13 with TRBJ2-1; 9 bases line up with TRBD1. The CDR3 has 16 amino acids. V lost 4 bases and J lost 2; bases outside the gene matches: 6. CDR1 is PRHDT and CDR2 is FYEKMQ in the germline V gene (reference sequence). In nucleotides, the CDR3 is TGTGCCAGCAGCTATAGGACAGGGGTGGCCTACAATGAGCAGTTCTTC. Encoded protein: CASSYRTGVAYNEQFF.

The rearrangement links TRBV14 to TRBJ2-5; D call uncertain. This CDR3 is 12 amino acids long. Trimming pared 1 base from V and 4 bases from J, leaving 4 bases between. The V gene's germline CDR1 is SGHDN and CDR2 FVKESK. CDR3 nucleotide sequence: TGTGCCAGCAGCCAAGTAGTAGAGACCCAGTACTTC. Translating gives CASSQVVETQYF. Full variable domain (outside the CDR3, taken from reference TRBV14 and TRBJ2-5): EAGVTQFPSHSVIEKGQTVTLRCDPISGHDNLYWYRRVMGKEIKFLLHFVKESKQDESGMPNNRFLAERTGGTYSTLKVQPAELEDSGVYFCASSQVVETQYFGPGTRLLVL.

This CDR3 reads CSVEVGGRYTF. In DNA form, the CDR3 reads TGCAGCGTTGAAGTGGGGGGACGGTACACCTTC. This rearrangement joins TRBV29-1 to TRBJ1-2, with D perhaps matching TRBD1 (5 bases). Germline assignment: CDR1 SQVTM and CDR2 ANQGSEA. CDR3 length: 11 amino acids. The V and J ends lost 1 base and 11 bases respectively, with 11 bases between them.

The genes are TRBV7-9 and TRBJ1-2; D perhaps matches TRBD1 (5 bases). With 3 bases removed from V and 4 bases from J, the gap between germline ends came to 12 bases. Germline CDR1 SEHNR, CDR2 FQNEAQ (reference sequence). The CDR3 runs to 14 residues. The CDR3 region is CASSLGLGGYGYTF. The DNA of the CDR3 is TGTGCCAGCAGCTTGGGACTCGGGGGCTATGGCTACACCTTC.

The rearrangement uses TRBV29-1 and TRBJ1-1, with a tentative D call TRBD1 (5 bases). The CDR3 has 12 residues. The germline V gene has CDR1 SQVTM and CDR2 ANQGSEA. The V end was cut by 3 bases, the J end by 10 bases, with 15 bases between. The CDR3 here is CSVEGGGGAAFF. The CDR3 coding sequence is TGCAGCGTTGAGGGTGGGGGAGGTGCAGCTTTCTTT.

The chain is built from TRBV29-1 and TRBJ1-1; no firm D call. Trimming removed 6 bases from V and 1 base from J, with 9 bases in between. The V gene's germline CDR1 is SQVTM and CDR2 ANQGSEA. The CDR3 length is 12 residues. The CDR3 region is CSVYGGNTEAFF. In DNA form, the CDR3 reads TGCAGCGTATACGGTGGGAACACTGAAGCTTTCTTT.

This chain links TRBV6-1 with TRBJ1-2; D not certain. CDR3 size: 12 residues. CDR1 and CDR2 from the germline V gene are MNHNS and SASEGT. V was cut by 3 bases and J by 6 bases, with 8 bases left in between. The CDR3 DNA follows: TGTGCCAGCAGTGAGTGGGAGAATGGCTACACCTTC. Its protein is CASSEWENGYTF.